What follows are 14 T cell receptor beta chains derived from one specimen sequenced in a study of T cells after yellow fever vaccination. TCRdb analysed the 5' RACE reads with MiXCR anew, one entry per CDR3 protein. Here the sample spans some 600,000 distinct CDR3 sequences, roughly an eighth being singletons. The specimen was PBMCs, collected on the day of the yellow fever booster vaccination. The origin of the receptors is a man aged 25 to 40 who received the YFV17D yellow fever vaccine.

This chain connects TRBV2 to TRBJ2-5, with D maybe TRBD2 (5 bases). This CDR3 comprises 15 residues. The V end lost 4 bases, the J end lost 2 bases, and 14 bases lay between the germline ends. Germline assignment: CDR1 SNHLY and CDR2 FYNNEI. The CDR3, as DNA: TGTGCCAGCAGTGTTTGGCTCCGGGAACAAGAGACCCAGTACTTC. It codes for CASSVWLREQETQYF.

J is TRBJ2-1 and V is TRBV20-1; the D gene is possibly TRBD1 (6 bases). V lost 1 base and J lost 2, with 15 bases in between. The CDR3 loop spans 16 amino acids. Germline V CDR1 and CDR2: DFQATT, SNEGSKA (reference sequence). The CDR3 DNA sequence: TGCAGTGCTAGAGTCGGGGCAGGGGTGACCTACAATGAGCAGTTCTTC. Its translation: CSARVGAGVTYNEQFF.

This clonotype was counted between two and nine times. This chain uses TRBV12-3 or TRBV12-4 with TRBJ2-4; TRBD1 is a possible D gene (7 bases). With 4 bases removed from V and 3 bases from J, the gap between germline ends came to 16 bases. This CDR3 region has 16 residues. The CDR3 reads CASSSLQGRDKNIQYF. The CDR3 bases are TGTGCCAGCAGTTCCTTACAGGGGCGGGACAAAAACATTCAGTACTTC.

This clonotype was detected a few times. The CDR3 is CASSYVWEASSYEQYF. In DNA, the CDR3 is TGTGCCAGCAGTTACGTGTGGGAGGCTAGCTCCTACGAGCAGTACTTC. The chain has TRBV6-5 and TRBJ2-7, with D maybe TRBD2 (6 bases). The CDR3 runs to 16 residues. V lost 2 bases and J 0 bases, leaving 14 bases between the germline ends. The germline V gene encodes CDR1 MNHEY and CDR2 SVGAGI.

This clonotype has only a few counts. The J gene is TRBJ2-4, the V gene TRBV24-1; the match to TRBD1 covers 8 bases. In germline, CDR1 is KGHDR, CDR2 SFDVKD. The V and J ends lost 0 bases and 8 bases, in that order; junction bases with no gene match: 14. CDR3 length: 18 amino acids. CDR3 region: CATSDLGRDRSRWDIQYF. The DNA for the CDR3 is TGTGCCACCAGTGATTTGGGCCGGGACAGGTCGCGATGGGACATTCAGTACTTC.

V is TRBV3-1 and J is TRBJ2-1, with 10 bases that match TRBD2. This CDR3 has 15 amino acids. Germline CDR1 reads LGHDT; CDR2 reads YNNKEL (reference sequence). The junction had 4 bases not matched to a gene; V was cut back by 3 bases and J by 5 bases. CDR3 residues: CASSHTSGANNEQFF. The CDR3 region has the DNA TGTGCCAGCAGCCACACTAGCGGGGCGAACAATGAGCAGTTCTTC.

V usage is TRBV5-1 and J usage is TRBJ2-1, with D tentatively TRBD2 (5 bases). The CDR3 is 14 amino acids. Between the trimmed V and J ends, which lost 2 bases and 8 bases, there was a span of 14 bases. Germline loops: CDR1 SGHRS, CDR2 YFSETQ. This CDR3 reads CASSLRSGIDEQFF. The CDR3 DNA sequence: TGCGCCAGCAGCTTACGGTCCGGGATCGATGAGCAGTTCTTC.

J is TRBJ1-2 and V is TRBV5-4; TRBD1 matches at 7 bases. V was clipped by 4 bases and J by 7 bases; unmatched bases: 13. From germline, CDR1 is SGHNT and CDR2 YYREEE (reference sequence). The CDR3 extends over 15 amino acids. For the CDR3, the DNA is TGTGCCAGCAGCGAGGGTGACAGGGAGGTTGGTGGCTACACCTTC. Translating it yields CASSEGDREVGGYTF.

Many counts were recorded for this clonotype. V gene TRBV27 combines with J gene TRBJ2-7; TRBD2 aligns across 11 bases. This CDR3 is built from 17 residues. The V and J ends lost 6 bases and 2 bases, in that order; junction bases with no gene match: 12. Germline V gives CDR1 MNHEY, CDR2 SMNVEV (reference sequence). CDR3 sequence (DNA): TGTGCCAGCAGCCCCGGAGTAGCGGGAGGGTGGCCCTACGAGCAGTACTTC. Its protein is CASSPGVAGGWPYEQYF.

V gene TRBV20-1 combines with J gene TRBJ1-5, with TRBD1 identical over 7 bases. Germline assignment: CDR1 DFQATT and CDR2 SNEGSKA (reference sequence). CDR3 length equals 17 residues. The ends lost 1 base at V and 3 bases at J; junction bases unmatched: 12. DNA of the CDR3: TGCAGTGCTAGAGTTCTCGGCCCTGGACAGGACAATCAGCCCCAGCATTTT. Amino acids: CSARVLGPGQDNQPQHF.

The rearrangement uses TRBV18 and TRBJ1-6; no firm D call. The V end was cut by 0 bases, the J end by 9 bases, with 6 bases between. Germline loops: CDR1 KGHSH, CDR2 LQKENI. The CDR3 runs to 13 residues. The CDR3 loop is CASSPPSPSPLHF. The CDR3 region has the DNA TGTGCCAGCTCACCACCGAGCCCTTCACCCCTCCACTTT.

This clonotype was seen repeatedly, ten times or more. This rearrangement joins TRBV24-1 to TRBJ2-1, with 9 bases that match TRBD2. V gave up 2 bases and J gave up 10 bases; unmatched junction bases: 14. From germline, CDR1 is KGHDR and CDR2 SFDVKD. CDR3 length: 17 residues. The CDR3 spells CATSDSSSGRLPQEQFF. The CDR3 DNA reads TGTGCCACCAGTGATTCGAGTAGCGGGAGACTCCCCCAGGAGCAGTTCTTC.

This clonotype has at least ten counts. The chain links TRBV4-3 to TRBJ2-6; no clear D gene. Per germline, CDR1 LGHNA and CDR2 YSLEER. Trimming cost V 0 bases and J 2 bases, with 11 bases left between them. This CDR3 comprises 17 residues. The CDR3 coding sequence is TGCGCCAGCAGCCAAGAAAACACCGAAACTGGGGCCAACGTCCTGACTTTC. This encodes CASSQENTETGANVLTF.

CDR3 nucleotide sequence: TGTGCCAGCAGTCGGAGCAGAACCGAGCTGTTTTTT. Translation: CASSRSRTELFF. The chain carries TRBV6-2 or TRBV6-3 and TRBJ2-2; D remains unclear. CDR3 length: 12 amino acids. Trimming removed 5 bases at V and 11 bases at J, with 12 bases between. The germline V gene encodes CDR1 MNHEY and CDR2 SVGEGT.